The T cell receptor (beta chain) described here comes from a study of blood T cell repertoires in COVID-19. Overall study: PBMCs, B-cell-depleted T cells, or T cells were the source of the cDNA or gDNA that made up the material.

Trimming removed 6 bases from V and 6 bases from J; junction bases left unmatched: 18. The germline V gene has CDR1 LNHDA and CDR2 SQIVND (reference sequence). The CDR3 loop spans 17 amino acids. Under the authors' procedure: From reference gene primer amplification, estimates of nucleated cell counts were derived. Repertoires were generated with immunoSEQ multiplex PCR, while TCRdb's copy carries only in-frame clones and drops some. V and J calls and clone size are those listed in that table; D and trimming were worked out from the DNA. The sample gives about 310,000 clones, roughly 84% of which show up once; 1% is in the top ten.

Sequences were obtained from peripheral blood. The chain is built from TRBV19 and TRBJ1-2; 8 positions match TRBD1. The TCR was taken from a man in his fifties with active or convalescent COVID-19. The CDR3 sequence: CASSQTTFATGDHGYTF. Written as DNA, the CDR3 is TGTGCCAGTAGCCAAACAACCTTCGCGACAGGGGACCATGGCTACACCTTC.